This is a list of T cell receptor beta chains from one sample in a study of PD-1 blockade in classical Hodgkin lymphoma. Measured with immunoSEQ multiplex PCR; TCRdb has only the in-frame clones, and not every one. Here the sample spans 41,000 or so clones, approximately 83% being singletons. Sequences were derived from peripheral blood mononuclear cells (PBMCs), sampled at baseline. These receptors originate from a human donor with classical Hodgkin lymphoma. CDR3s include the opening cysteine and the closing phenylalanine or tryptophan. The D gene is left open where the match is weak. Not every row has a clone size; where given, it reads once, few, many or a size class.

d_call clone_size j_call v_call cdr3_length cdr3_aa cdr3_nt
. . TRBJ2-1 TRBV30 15 CAWSSWGGGNNEQFF TGTGCCTGGAGTTCCTGGGGAGGAGGGAACAATGAGCAGTTCTTC
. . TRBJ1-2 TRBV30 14 CAWSVGVTFRAFIF TGTGCCTGGAGTGTCGGAGTTACCTTCAGGGCCTTCATCTTC
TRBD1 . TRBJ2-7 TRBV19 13 CASSIRGPYEQYF TGTGCCAGTAGTATAAGGGGGCCCTACGAGCAGTACTTC
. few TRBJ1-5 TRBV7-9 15 CASSLVTGLRQPQHF TGTGCCAGCAGCTTAGTCACAGGGCTCCGGCAGCCCCAGCATTTT
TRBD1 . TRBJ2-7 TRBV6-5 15 CASAPGQGVIVEQYF TGTGCCAGCGCACCGGGACAGGGGGTAATTGTCGAGCAGTACTTC
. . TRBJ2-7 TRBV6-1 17 CASSERPVQDNPYEQYF TGTGCCAGCAGTGAACGTCCAGTACAGGACAACCCCTACGAGCAGTACTTC
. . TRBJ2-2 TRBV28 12 CASSLLAGELFF TGTGCCAGCAGTTTATTGGCCGGGGAGCTGTTTTTT
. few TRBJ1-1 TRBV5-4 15 CASRLGPEMNTEAFF TGTGCCAGCAGGCTGGGGCCTGAAATGAACACTGAAGCTTTCTTT
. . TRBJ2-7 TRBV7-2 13 CASAPVGPYEQYF TGTGCCAGCGCTCCCGTCGGGCCCTACGAGCAGTACTTC
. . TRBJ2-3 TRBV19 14 CASSIDTGRNTQYF TGTGCCAGTAGTATAGATACAGGGAGGAATACGCAGTATTTT
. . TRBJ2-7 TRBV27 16 CASSLRAGTWDYEQYF TGTGCCAGCAGTTTACGGGCCGGGACTTGGGACTACGAGCAGTACTTC
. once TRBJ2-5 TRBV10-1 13 CASSLAPQETQYF TGCGCCAGCAGTCTAGCACCCCAAGAGACCCAGTACTTC
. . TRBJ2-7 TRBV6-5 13 CASSPRAPYEQYF TGTGCCAGCAGCCCGCGGGCCCCCTACGAGCAGTACTTC
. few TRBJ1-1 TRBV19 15 CASSPAWGVNTEAFF TGTGCCAGTAGCCCGGCGTGGGGGGTGAACACTGAAGCTTTCTTT
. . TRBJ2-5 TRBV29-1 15 CSVDLNGALGETQYF TGCAGCGTTGATCTTAACGGGGCCCTCGGGGAGACCCAGTACTTC
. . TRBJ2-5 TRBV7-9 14 CASSAGQRQETQYF TGTGCCAGCAGCGCGGGACAGCGCCAAGAGACCCAGTACTTC
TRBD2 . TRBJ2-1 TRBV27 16 CASSSLTSGSIYEQFF TGTGCCAGCAGTTCCTTGACTAGCGGGAGCATCTATGAGCAGTTCTTC
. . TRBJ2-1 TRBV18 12 CASSPPGYGELF TGTGCCAGCTCACCTCCAGGGTACGGAGAGCTCTTC
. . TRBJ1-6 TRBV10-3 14 CAISPGAENSPLHF TGTGCCATCAGTCCCGGGGCAGAAAATTCACCCCTCCACTTT
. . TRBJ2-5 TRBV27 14 CASSLSQGLETQYF TGTGCCAGCAGTTTATCGCAGGGGCTGGAGACCCAGTACTTC
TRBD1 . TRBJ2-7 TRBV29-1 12 CSTGTGDYEQYF TGCAGTACCGGGACAGGGGACTACGAGCAGTACTTC
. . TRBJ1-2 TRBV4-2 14 CASSQVTDSYGYTF TGTGCCAGCAGCCAAGTTACCGACAGCTATGGCTACACCTTC
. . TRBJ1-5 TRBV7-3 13 CASSSWGGQPQHF TGTGCCAGCAGCTCTTGGGGGGGTCAGCCCCAGCATTTT
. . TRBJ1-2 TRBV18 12 CASSPTKDGYTF TGTGCCAGCTCACCGACAAAAGATGGCTACACCTTC
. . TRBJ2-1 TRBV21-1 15 CASSHRDPCYNEQFF TGTGCCAGCAGCCACCGGGACCCCTGCTACAATGAGCAGTTCTTC
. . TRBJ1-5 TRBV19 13 CASRSRINQPQHF TGTGCCAGTAGGTCAAGGATCAATCAGCCCCAGCATTTT
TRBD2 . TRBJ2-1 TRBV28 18 CASSLGGRALASYNEQFF TGTGCCAGCAGTTTAGGCGGGAGAGCCCTCGCTTCCTACAATGAGCAGTTCTTC
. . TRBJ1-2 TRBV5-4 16 CASSLPTLGGADGYTF TGTGCCAGCAGCCTACCGACCCTTGGAGGGGCGGATGGCTACACCTTC
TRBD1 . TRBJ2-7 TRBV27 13 CASSPRQGYEQYF TGTGCCAGCAGTCCTCGACAGGGGTACGAGCAGTACTTC
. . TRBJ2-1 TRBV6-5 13 CASSYSMRPEQFF TGTGCCAGCAGTTACTCGATGCGCCCGGAGCAGTTCTTC
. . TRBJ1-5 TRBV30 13 CAWSVDRGQPQHF TGTGCCTGGAGTGTAGACCGAGGTCAGCCCCAGCATTTT
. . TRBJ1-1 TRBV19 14 CASSIRQEDTEAFF TGTGCCAGTAGTATTCGGCAGGAAGACACTGAAGCTTTCTTT
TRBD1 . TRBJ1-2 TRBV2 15 CASSGGGTESYGYTF TGTGCCAGCAGTGGTGGTGGGACAGAGAGTTATGGCTACACCTTC
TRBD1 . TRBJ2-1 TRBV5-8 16 CASSSDRVSTYNEQFF TGTGCCAGCAGCTCAGACAGGGTGTCGACCTACAATGAGCAGTTCTTC
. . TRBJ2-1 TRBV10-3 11 CAIGGENEQFF TGTGCCATCGGGGGCGAGAATGAGCAGTTCTTC
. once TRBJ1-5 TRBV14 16 CASSQGRGSSNQPQHF TGTGCCAGCAGCCAAGGAAGGGGATCGAGCAATCAGCCCCAGCATTTT
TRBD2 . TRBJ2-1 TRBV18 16 CASSPYVAGGPNEQFF TGTGCCAGCTCACCTTACGTAGCGGGAGGGCCCAATGAGCAGTTCTTC
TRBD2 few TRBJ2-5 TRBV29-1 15 CSVPWGLAGFGTQYF TGCAGCGTTCCTTGGGGACTAGCGGGGTTCGGGACCCAGTACTTC
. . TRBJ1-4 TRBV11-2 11 CASSFREKLFF TGTGCCAGCAGCTTCCGTGAAAAACTGTTTTTT
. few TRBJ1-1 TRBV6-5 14 CASNTGFPNTEAFF TGTGCCAGCAATACAGGGTTCCCGAACACTGAAGCTTTCTTT
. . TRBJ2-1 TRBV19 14 CASSSRPSSDEQFF TGTGCCAGTAGTTCACGCCCTAGCAGCGATGAGCAGTTCTTC
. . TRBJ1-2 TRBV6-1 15 CASSEAPSPNYGYTF TGTGCCAGCAGTGAAGCGCCCAGTCCTAACTATGGCTACACCTTC
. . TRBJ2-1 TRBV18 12 CASSPLGSEQFF TGTGCCAGCTCACCACTTGGGAGTGAGCAGTTCTTC
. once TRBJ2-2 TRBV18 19 CASSPRFIDLGQNTGELFF TGTGCCAGCTCACCAAGGTTTATAGATCTTGGACAGAACACCGGGGAGCTGTTTTTT
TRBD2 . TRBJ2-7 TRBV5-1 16 CASSLSSGRAFYEQYF TGCGCCAGCAGCTTGTCTAGCGGGAGGGCGTTCTACGAGCAGTACTTC
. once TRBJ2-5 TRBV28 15 CASSFDLSSGETQYF TGTGCCAGCAGTTTTGACCTTAGCTCGGGGGAGACCCAGTACTTC
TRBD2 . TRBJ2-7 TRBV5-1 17 CASSLPGSGGALYEQYF TGCGCCAGCAGCTTGCCGGGTAGCGGGGGGGCTCTTTACGAGCAGTACTTC
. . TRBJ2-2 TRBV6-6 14 CASSWASETGELFF TGTGCCAGCAGTTGGGCTAGCGAGACCGGGGAGCTGTTTTTT
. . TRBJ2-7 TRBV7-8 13 CASSLGRNYEQYF TGTGCCAGCAGCTTAGGGCGGAACTACGAGCAGTACTTC
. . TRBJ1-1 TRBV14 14 CASSQNTGYTEAFF TGTGCCAGCAGCCAAAATACAGGGTACACTGAAGCTTTCTTT
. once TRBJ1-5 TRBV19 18 CATNHGAGLQLGGQPQHF TGTGCCACCAATCATGGGGCAGGGCTTCAATTGGGTGGTCAGCCCCAGCATTTT
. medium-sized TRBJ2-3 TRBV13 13 CASSYQPSDTQYF TGTGCCAGCAGTTACCAACCTAGCGATACGCAGTATTTT
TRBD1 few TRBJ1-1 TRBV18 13 CASTTGLFSEAFF TGTGCCAGCACGACAGGGCTCTTCTCTGAAGCTTTCTTT
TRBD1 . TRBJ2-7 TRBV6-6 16 CASSYYGQGGPYEQYF TGTGCCAGCAGTTACTATGGACAGGGAGGCCCCTACGAGCAGTACTTC
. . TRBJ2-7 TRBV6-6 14 CASSYGRGAYEQYF TGTGCCAGCAGTTACGGGCGGGGAGCCTACGAGCAGTACTTC